Detailed here is one TCR beta chain. Its target is not known. This CDR3 contains 16 residues. Trimming left V 6 bases short and J 7 bases short, with 21 bases between. CDR1 MDHEN and CDR2 SYDVKM come from the germline V gene. The assay was immunoSEQ multiplex PCR, and TCRdb's table has in-frame clones only and misses some. Of tens of thousands of clones in the sample, roughly 77% are singletons; the top ten hold approximately 4.4%. Cryopreserved PBMCs supplied about 2.1 micrograms of genomic DNA for TCR beta libraries. The data are from a study of cytotoxic CD8 clonotypes in ibrutinib-treated CLL. Study-wide findings and caveats: Higher clonality was seen at ibrutinib response and a return toward baseline at progression.

This TCR came from a human donor with chronic lymphocytic leukemia. The material was PBMCs, obtained after 12 months of ibrutinib treatment. J is TRBJ1-4 and V is TRBV28, with D unresolved. As DNA, the CDR3 is TGTGCCAGCAGCCCCCCGGGGAACCAGCGGGGTGAAAAACTGTTTTTT. Translating gives CASSPPGNQRGEKLFF.